Listed below are T cell receptor beta chains from one sample, sequenced in a study of T cells after yellow fever vaccination. TCRdb reprocessed the 5' RACE reads with MiXCR, giving one entry per CDR3 protein. The sample carries around 550,000 distinct CDR3 sequences, 15% to 20% recorded once. The sequences come from PBMCs, collected 15 days after the yellow fever booster vaccination. The receptors stem from a man aged 25 to 45 who received the YFV17D yellow fever vaccine. Each CDR3 is given with its conserved first and last residue. The D gene is left open where the match is weak. A row's size may be missing; if present it is once, few, many or a size class.

V	size	J	D	CDR3	DNA
TRBV6-1	many	TRBJ1-1	TRBD1	CATSQGALNTEAFF	TGTGCCACCAGCCAGGGGGCCTTGAACACTGAAGCTTTCTTT
TRBV15	-	TRBJ2-7	-	CATSRVQRSYEQYF	TGTGCCACCAGCAGAGTCCAGCGCTCCTACGAGCAGTACTTC
TRBV5-6	-	TRBJ2-5	TRBD2	CASSFGTSPPLVKETQYF	TGTGCCAGCAGCTTTGGGACTAGCCCTCCACTGGTCAAAGAGACCCAGTACTTC
TRBV7-9	many	TRBJ2-5	-	CASSLAGAETQYF	TGTGCCAGCAGCTTAGCGGGAGCAGAGACCCAGTACTTC
TRBV7-2	few	TRBJ1-1	-	CASSGDGSTEAFF	TGTGCCAGCAGCGGGGACGGGAGCACTGAAGCTTTCTTT
TRBV6-5	few	TRBJ2-2	-	CASSYSIESNTGELFF	TGTGCCAGCAGTTACTCGATCGAGAGCAACACCGGGGAGCTGTTTTTT
TRBV15	-	TRBJ2-7	TRBD1	CATKAGTGLSEQYF	TGTGCCACCAAGGCGGGGACAGGGCTAAGCGAGCAGTACTTC
TRBV19	few	TRBJ2-6	TRBD1	CASSRDRGWAGANVLTF	TGTGCCAGTAGTAGGGACAGGGGATGGGCTGGGGCCAACGTCCTGACTTTC
TRBV4-3	-	TRBJ1-1	-	CASSHEQANTEAFF	TGCGCCAGCAGCCATGAACAGGCGAACACTGAAGCTTTCTTT
TRBV20-1	few	TRBJ2-3	-	CSARTEIYDTQYF	TGCAGTGCGAGGACAGAGATTTACGATACGCAGTATTTT
TRBV12-5	few	TRBJ2-3	-	CASGPGSDADTQYF	TGTGCTAGTGGCCCTGGGAGTGACGCAGATACGCAGTATTTT
TRBV6-2/TRBV6-3	-	TRBJ2-7	-	CASTYTGVQVEQYF	TGTGCCAGCACCTACACCGGGGTCCAAGTCGAGCAGTACTTC
TRBV9	few	TRBJ1-2	-	CASSVVGDRRGYTF	TGTGCCAGCAGCGTAGTGGGAGACAGGAGGGGCTACACCTTC
TRBV18	-	TRBJ2-1	TRBD2	CASSPASGSDEQFF	TGTGCCAGCTCACCAGCTAGCGGGAGCGATGAGCAGTTCTTC
TRBV20-1	few	TRBJ2-7	-	CSATVGTYEQYF	TGCAGCGCTACGGTGGGGACGTACGAGCAGTACTTC
TRBV28	few	TRBJ2-5	-	CASSSVSIQETQYF	TGTGCCAGCAGTTCTGTCAGCATCCAAGAGACCCAGTACTTC
TRBV5-1	few	TRBJ2-3	-	CASSLFSGSPDTQYF	TGCGCCAGCAGCTTGTTTAGCGGATCCCCGGATACGCAGTATTTT
TRBV12-3/TRBV12-4	few	TRBJ1-6	TRBD1	CASSPSRTGPYNSPLHF	TGTGCCAGCAGTCCTTCGCGGACAGGGCCTTATAATTCACCCCTCCACTTT
TRBV20-1	few	TRBJ2-5	-	CSATELRAGTPQETQYF	TGCAGTGCTACAGAACTTAGGGCGGGAACTCCACAAGAGACCCAGTACTTC
TRBV5-6	-	TRBJ2-5	-	CASSFRLEETQYF	TGTGCCAGCAGCTTCCGCCTGGAAGAGACCCAGTACTTC
TRBV7-2	-	TRBJ2-5	TRBD2	CASRLAGVGVQETQYF	TGTGCCAGCAGACTAGCGGGAGTAGGCGTCCAAGAGACCCAGTACTTC
TRBV7-3	-	TRBJ2-3	TRBD2	CASSQLAGVPSVMTDTQYF	TGTGCCAGCAGCCAACTAGCGGGAGTACCTTCGGTTATGACAGATACGCAGTATTTT
TRBV4-2	-	TRBJ2-5	-	CASSQVSQYQETQYF	TGTGCCAGCAGCCAAGTGAGCCAGTACCAAGAGACCCAGTACTTC
TRBV27	-	TRBJ2-7	-	CASSDRQEVYEQYF	TGTGCCAGCAGTGATCGACAGGAAGTCTACGAGCAGTACTTC
TRBV5-6	-	TRBJ2-2	TRBD2	CASSWTSGSGSGELFF	TGTGCCAGCAGCTGGACTAGCGGGAGTGGATCCGGGGAGCTGTTTTTT
TRBV9	-	TRBJ2-1	-	CASSVAGSYNEQFF	TGTGCCAGCAGCGTAGCGGGGTCCTACAATGAGCAGTTCTTC
TRBV7-9	few	TRBJ2-1	TRBD1	CASSSTGTGGLWEQFF	TGTGCCAGCAGCTCAACCGGGACAGGGGGCTTGTGGGAGCAGTTCTTC
TRBV29-1	-	TRBJ2-7	-	CSVAVAGSSYEQYF	TGCAGCGTTGCTGTTGCGGGTAGCTCCTACGAGCAGTACTTC
TRBV5-1	-	TRBJ2-1	-	CASSPSGTPSSYNEQFF	TGCGCCAGCAGCCCCTCCGGGACGCCGAGCTCCTACAATGAGCAGTTCTTC
TRBV6-2/TRBV6-3	-	TRBJ2-5	TRBD2	CASRERTSGRPDETQYF	TGTGCCAGCAGAGAACGGACTAGCGGGAGGCCGGACGAGACCCAGTACTTC
TRBV7-8	-	TRBJ2-1	-	CASSQPGQRANEQFF	TGTGCCAGCAGCCAGCCGGGACAAAGAGCTAATGAGCAGTTCTTC
TRBV5-6	few	TRBJ2-7	-	CASLGGSAYEQYF	TGTGCCAGCTTGGGTGGGAGTGCCTACGAGCAGTACTTC
TRBV20-1	few	TRBJ2-3	-	CSAARDSTDTQYF	TGCAGTGCAGCGCGGGACAGCACAGATACGCAGTATTTT
TRBV20-1	once	TRBJ2-1	TRBD1	CSAPQTGKAAYNEQFF	TGCAGTGCGCCGCAGACAGGGAAGGCTGCCTACAATGAGCAGTTCTTC
TRBV29-1	few	TRBJ2-1	-	CSVPTGHSYNEQFF	TGCAGCGTTCCCACAGGGCACTCCTACAATGAGCAGTTCTTC
TRBV12-3/TRBV12-4	-	TRBJ2-7	-	CASSLIGGIYEQYF	TGTGCCAGCAGTTTAATCGGAGGGATCTACGAGCAGTACTTC
TRBV24-1	few	TRBJ2-7	-	CATSDSVRYEQYF	TGTGCCACCAGTGATTCGGTTAGATACGAGCAGTACTTC
TRBV28	-	TRBJ2-5	-	CASSPRGGTGRETQYF	TGTGCCAGCAGTCCGCGAGGGGGGACGGGTCGCGAGACCCAGTACTTC
TRBV5-5	few	TRBJ1-5	-	CASSFSPPWSNQPQHF	TGTGCCAGCAGCTTTTCACCCCCCTGGAGCAATCAGCCCCAGCATTTT
TRBV6-2/TRBV6-3	few	TRBJ2-5	TRBD2	CASSSPLAGDLETQYF	TGTGCCAGCAGTTCCCCACTAGCGGGGGACCTGGAGACCCAGTACTTC
TRBV12-3/TRBV12-4	-	TRBJ2-1	-	CASSLEEGLEQFF	TGTGCCAGCAGTTTAGAAGAAGGGTTAGAGCAGTTCTTC
TRBV27	-	TRBJ2-1	-	CASSLIAGSGSLNEQFF	TGTGCCAGCAGTTTGATTGCGGGATCGGGATCCCTCAATGAGCAGTTCTTC